Listed below are T cell receptor beta chains from one sample, sequenced in a study of shared clonotypes between healthy human individuals. Profiled with immunoSEQ multiplex PCR; TCRdb holds only in-frame clones, not every one. The repertoire includes 2 million to 2.5 million clones, approximately 96% of them detected once, and roughly 0.13% sits in the top ten. The sample taken for sequencing was naive CD4+ T cells sorted from blood. The receptors were sampled from a man aged 18 to 29 in good health. The CDR3 runs from the conserved cysteine through the conserved F or W. A D gene is named only where the DNA matches it firmly. Clone size, where shown, is once, few, many, or a class for clones that have expanded.

v_gene: TRBV6-5; abundance: NA; j_gene: TRBJ2-7; d_gene: NA; CDR3nt: TGTGCCAGCAGTTACTCGTACGCAGCTTTGGAATACGAGCAGTACTTC; CDR3aa: CASSYSYAALEYEQYF
v_gene: TRBV5-3; abundance: once; j_gene: TRBJ1-6; d_gene: NA; CDR3nt: TGTGCCAGAAGCTTGGGCCAGGGCAATTCACCCCTCCACTTT; CDR3aa: CARSLGQGNSPLHF
v_gene: TRBV11-3; abundance: NA; j_gene: TRBJ2-3; d_gene: NA; CDR3nt: TGTGCCAGCAGCTTACGTACGGGTAACACAGATACGCAGTATTTT; CDR3aa: CASSLRTGNTDTQYF
v_gene: TRBV5-1; abundance: NA; j_gene: TRBJ1-3; d_gene: TRBD1; CDR3nt: TGCGCCAGCAGCATTACGGACAGGGGAGCCGGAAACACCATATATTTT; CDR3aa: CASSITDRGAGNTIYF
v_gene: TRBV18; abundance: once; j_gene: TRBJ2-7; d_gene: TRBD1; CDR3nt: TGTGCCAGCTCATCTACCGGGACAGGGGGCTACGAGCAGTACTTC; CDR3aa: CASSSTGTGGYEQYF
v_gene: TRBV28; abundance: NA; j_gene: TRBJ2-7; d_gene: NA; CDR3nt: TGTGCCAGCAGTTATGATTGGGGGGACGAGCAGTACTTC; CDR3aa: CASSYDWGDEQYF
v_gene: TRBV5-1; abundance: NA; j_gene: TRBJ2-7; d_gene: NA; CDR3nt: TGCGCCAGCAGCATCCAGGGCTACGAGCAGTACTTC; CDR3aa: CASSIQGYEQYF
v_gene: TRBV23-1; abundance: once; j_gene: TRBJ2-7; d_gene: TRBD2; CDR3nt: TGCGCCAGCAGTCAACGACTAGCGGGAGACGAGCAGTACTTC; CDR3aa: CASSQRLAGDEQYF
v_gene: TRBV10-3; abundance: NA; j_gene: TRBJ2-5; d_gene: NA; CDR3nt: TGTGCCATCAGCCTTAAGGGCCAAGAGACCCAGTACTTC; CDR3aa: CAISLKGQETQYF
v_gene: TRBV28; abundance: NA; j_gene: TRBJ1-3; d_gene: NA; CDR3nt: TGTGCCGGATTACATCAGGGTCCCTCTGGAAACACCATATATTTT; CDR3aa: CAGLHQGPSGNTIYF
v_gene: TRBV7-2; abundance: NA; j_gene: TRBJ2-2; d_gene: TRBD1; CDR3nt: TGTGCCAGCAGCTCGGGGAGGGACAGGGCGGAGAGCACCGGGGAGCTGTTTTTT; CDR3aa: CASSSGRDRAESTGELFF
v_gene: TRBV5-1; abundance: NA; j_gene: TRBJ2-7; d_gene: TRBD2; CDR3nt: TGCGCCAGCAGCTTCTCTAGCGGGAGTGTTTTTGGGAACTTC; CDR3aa: CASSFSSGSVFGNF
v_gene: TRBV25-1; abundance: NA; j_gene: TRBJ1-2; d_gene: NA; CDR3nt: TGTGCCAGCAGTAGGCAGGGCGATTCTATGGGCTACACCTTC; CDR3aa: CASSRQGDSMGYTF
v_gene: TRBV7-2; abundance: NA; j_gene: TRBJ1-6; d_gene: NA; CDR3nt: TGTGCCAGCAGCCCTCAAGAGGGCCATTCACCCCTCCACTTT; CDR3aa: CASSPQEGHSPLHF
v_gene: TRBV7-8; abundance: NA; j_gene: TRBJ2-2; d_gene: TRBD2; CDR3nt: TGTGCCAGCAGATTGGCCGGGAGGGGAATCGGCGGGGAGCTGTTTTTT; CDR3aa: CASRLAGRGIGGELFF
v_gene: TRBV5-1; abundance: NA; j_gene: TRBJ2-4; d_gene: TRBD1; CDR3nt: TGCGCCAGCAGCTTGGCCGGGACAGGGAACATTCAGTACTTC; CDR3aa: CASSLAGTGNIQYF
v_gene: TRBV6-5; abundance: once; j_gene: TRBJ2-7; d_gene: NA; CDR3nt: TGTGCCAGCAGTTCTACAGTCTCCGAGCAGTACTTC; CDR3aa: CASSSTVSEQYF
v_gene: TRBV20-1; abundance: NA; j_gene: TRBJ2-7; d_gene: NA; CDR3nt: TGCAGTGCTAGCCGGGAACGTGAGCAGTACTTC; CDR3aa: CSASREREQYF
v_gene: TRBV2; abundance: few; j_gene: TRBJ1-4; d_gene: NA; CDR3nt: TGTGCCAGCAGTGTCCAGCCTGCAACTAATGAAAAACTGTTTTTT; CDR3aa: CASSVQPATNEKLFF
v_gene: TRBV5-3; abundance: NA; j_gene: TRBJ1-1; d_gene: TRBD1; CDR3nt: TGTGCCAGAAGCTTCCACAGGGGGACCTACACTGAAGCTTTCTTT; CDR3aa: CARSFHRGTYTEAFF
v_gene: TRBV30; abundance: NA; j_gene: TRBJ1-1; d_gene: TRBD1; CDR3nt: TGTGCCTGGAGTCCAGGACAGGGTTGGACTGAAGCTTTCTTT; CDR3aa: CAWSPGQGWTEAFF
v_gene: TRBV7-9; abundance: NA; j_gene: TRBJ1-2; d_gene: NA; CDR3nt: TGTGCCAGCAGCTTTTGGCAGTTCACGACCCTGACTAACTATGGCTACACCTTC; CDR3aa: CASSFWQFTTLTNYGYTF
v_gene: TRBV30; abundance: NA; j_gene: TRBJ2-1; d_gene: TRBD1; CDR3nt: TGTGCCTGGAGGTTACAGGGGACCCCCTACAATGAGCAGTTCTTC; CDR3aa: CAWRLQGTPYNEQFF
v_gene: TRBV5-4; abundance: NA; j_gene: TRBJ2-3; d_gene: NA; CDR3nt: TGTGCCAGCAGGTCCGGAGGGGGCAAGGATACGCAGTATTTT; CDR3aa: CASRSGGGKDTQYF
v_gene: TRBV5-1; abundance: NA; j_gene: TRBJ2-7; d_gene: TRBD2; CDR3nt: TGCGCCAGCAGCTTTGGACTAGCCTACGAGCAGTACTTC; CDR3aa: CASSFGLAYEQYF
v_gene: TRBV7-3; abundance: NA; j_gene: TRBJ2-2; d_gene: TRBD1; CDR3nt: TGTGCCAGCAGCTTATGGGACAGGGTTAACACCGGGGAGCTGTTTTTT; CDR3aa: CASSLWDRVNTGELFF
v_gene: TRBV30; abundance: NA; j_gene: TRBJ1-1; d_gene: NA; CDR3nt: TGTGCCTGGAGTTCCACTTTAGGGAACACTGAAGCTTTCTTT; CDR3aa: CAWSSTLGNTEAFF
v_gene: TRBV7-9; abundance: NA; j_gene: TRBJ1-2; d_gene: NA; CDR3nt: TGTGCCAGCAGCTTGGGACATATGGATGGCTACACCTTC; CDR3aa: CASSLGHMDGYTF
v_gene: TRBV5-1; abundance: once; j_gene: TRBJ2-1; d_gene: TRBD1; CDR3nt: TGCGCCAGCAGCTTCACCGGGACAGGGGCCAATGAGCAGTTCTTC; CDR3aa: CASSFTGTGANEQFF
v_gene: TRBV5-4; abundance: NA; j_gene: TRBJ2-5; d_gene: NA; CDR3nt: TGTGCCAGCAGCTCGATCCCCCCAAAGGAGTACTTC; CDR3aa: CASSSIPPKEYF
v_gene: TRBV18; abundance: NA; j_gene: TRBJ1-2; d_gene: NA; CDR3nt: TGTGCCAGCTCACCACCGATGGGCGGCAACTATGGCTACACCTTC; CDR3aa: CASSPPMGGNYGYTF
v_gene: TRBV5-6; abundance: NA; j_gene: TRBJ1-5; d_gene: NA; CDR3nt: TGTGCCAGCAGCTTGAAAGTGGTGAACAATCAGCCCCAGCATTTT; CDR3aa: CASSLKVVNNQPQHF
v_gene: TRBV19; abundance: NA; j_gene: TRBJ2-2; d_gene: TRBD1; CDR3nt: TGTGCCACCAGAGGGCAGGGGGTGGCCGGGGAGCTGTTTTTT; CDR3aa: CATRGQGVAGELFF
v_gene: TRBV7-9; abundance: NA; j_gene: TRBJ1-4; d_gene: NA; CDR3nt: TGTGCCAGCAGCCCCCTGGGGTCGGTTTTTAATGAAAAACTGTTTTTT; CDR3aa: CASSPLGSVFNEKLFF
v_gene: TRBV27; abundance: NA; j_gene: TRBJ2-3; d_gene: NA; CDR3nt: TGTGCCAGCAGTCCCCGGGCAGGGGGCACAGATACGCAGTATTTT; CDR3aa: CASSPRAGGTDTQYF
v_gene: TRBV5-1; abundance: NA; j_gene: TRBJ1-1; d_gene: NA; CDR3nt: TGCGCCAGCAGCTCGGAGGGAGTCAGAAACACTGAAGCTTTCTTT; CDR3aa: CASSSEGVRNTEAFF
v_gene: TRBV4-3; abundance: NA; j_gene: TRBJ2-1; d_gene: TRBD1; CDR3nt: TGCGCCAGCAGCCGGCTAACAGGGGGGAATGAGCAGTTCTTC; CDR3aa: CASSRLTGGNEQFF
v_gene: TRBV7-9; abundance: NA; j_gene: TRBJ2-1; d_gene: NA; CDR3nt: TGTGCCAGCAGCGGGCGGGGGCGCGCCTACAATGAGCAGTTCTTC; CDR3aa: CASSGRGRAYNEQFF
v_gene: TRBV7-9; abundance: NA; j_gene: TRBJ2-4; d_gene: NA; CDR3nt: TGTGCCAGCAGCTTAGACAGTAACATTCAGTACTTC; CDR3aa: CASSLDSNIQYF
v_gene: TRBV5-6; abundance: NA; j_gene: TRBJ1-3; d_gene: NA; CDR3nt: TGTGCCAGCAGCTTGTATGGGACCTACTCTGGAAACACCATATATTTT; CDR3aa: CASSLYGTYSGNTIYF
v_gene: TRBV11-2; abundance: once; j_gene: TRBJ2-5; d_gene: NA; CDR3nt: TGTGCCAGCAGCTTAGATCCGTCGAATCCCCAAGAGACCCAGTACTTC; CDR3aa: CASSLDPSNPQETQYF
v_gene: TRBV28; abundance: NA; j_gene: TRBJ2-1; d_gene: TRBD2; CDR3nt: TGTGCCAGCAGTACCGGACTAGCGGGGGGGCCGAGAGAGCAGTTCTTC; CDR3aa: CASSTGLAGGPREQFF
v_gene: TRBV10-1; abundance: NA; j_gene: TRBJ1-2; d_gene: NA; CDR3nt: TGCGCCAGCAGTGAGTCAGCTAACTATGGCTACACCTTC; CDR3aa: CASSESANYGYTF
v_gene: TRBV29-1; abundance: NA; j_gene: TRBJ1-2; d_gene: NA; CDR3nt: TGCAGCGTTGAAGAAGGGGCAGGGAGCTATGGCTACACCTTC; CDR3aa: CSVEEGAGSYGYTF
v_gene: TRBV27; abundance: NA; j_gene: TRBJ1-6; d_gene: TRBD1; CDR3nt: TGTGCCAGCAGCCAGGGGGCTAAGAATTCACCCCTCCACTTT; CDR3aa: CASSQGAKNSPLHF
v_gene: TRBV2; abundance: NA; j_gene: TRBJ2-3; d_gene: NA; CDR3nt: TGTGCCAGCAGTCGCGGAGGTGGGCGCGCCCCAGATACGCAGTATTTT; CDR3aa: CASSRGGGRAPDTQYF
v_gene: TRBV27; abundance: NA; j_gene: TRBJ1-3; d_gene: NA; CDR3nt: TGTGCCAGCAGTCCTACGGCCTCATACTCTGGAAACACCATATATTTT; CDR3aa: CASSPTASYSGNTIYF
v_gene: TRBV29-1; abundance: once; j_gene: TRBJ2-5; d_gene: NA; CDR3nt: TGCAGCGTGGGGCAGGGGGGAAAGACCCAGTACTTC; CDR3aa: CSVGQGGKTQYF
v_gene: TRBV7-9; abundance: NA; j_gene: TRBJ2-7; d_gene: NA; CDR3nt: TGTGCCAGCAGCTTAGTCGCGTTAGGGCGGACCTACGAGCAGTACTTC; CDR3aa: CASSLVALGRTYEQYF
v_gene: TRBV5-4; abundance: NA; j_gene: TRBJ1-1; d_gene: NA; CDR3nt: TGTGCCAGCAGCTTGGTTACGGGGGACGGAGCTTTCTTT; CDR3aa: CASSLVTGDGAFF
v_gene: TRBV19; abundance: NA; j_gene: TRBJ2-5; d_gene: NA; CDR3nt: TGTGCCAGTAGTCCCGGCAGGGGATTTGGGGAGACCCAGTACTTC; CDR3aa: CASSPGRGFGETQYF
v_gene: TRBV5-1; abundance: NA; j_gene: TRBJ2-5; d_gene: TRBD1; CDR3nt: TGCGCCAGCAGCCCATCAACAGGGGTCGGAGAGACCCAGTACTTC; CDR3aa: CASSPSTGVGETQYF
v_gene: TRBV6-5; abundance: NA; j_gene: TRBJ1-6; d_gene: NA; CDR3nt: TGTGCCAGCAGCCGACCCAATTCACCCCTCCACTTT; CDR3aa: CASSRPNSPLHF
v_gene: TRBV7-9; abundance: NA; j_gene: TRBJ2-6; d_gene: NA; CDR3nt: TGTGCCAGCAGCTCCAGGGTCGACGGGGCCAACGTCCTGACTTTC; CDR3aa: CASSSRVDGANVLTF
v_gene: TRBV5-1; abundance: NA; j_gene: TRBJ2-7; d_gene: TRBD2; CDR3nt: TGCGCCAGCAGCACTACTAGCGGGGGTGGAAGCTCCTACGAGCAGTACTTC; CDR3aa: CASSTTSGGGSSYEQYF
v_gene: TRBV5-1; abundance: NA; j_gene: TRBJ2-7; d_gene: NA; CDR3nt: TGCGCCAGCAGCTTGGACCCAGGGACCTACGAGCAGTACTTC; CDR3aa: CASSLDPGTYEQYF
v_gene: TRBV5-4; abundance: NA; j_gene: TRBJ2-7; d_gene: NA; CDR3nt: TGTGCCAGCAGCTTGGAACAGGGAAGGTACGAGCAGTACTTC; CDR3aa: CASSLEQGRYEQYF
v_gene: TRBV6-5; abundance: NA; j_gene: TRBJ2-7; d_gene: NA; CDR3nt: TGTGCCAGCAGTTATATACCGATAGGAGAGTACGAGCAGTACTTC; CDR3aa: CASSYIPIGEYEQYF
v_gene: TRBV29-1; abundance: NA; j_gene: TRBJ2-7; d_gene: NA; CDR3nt: TGCAGCGTACGACTGACCTACGAGCAGTACTTC; CDR3aa: CSVRLTYEQYF